The 17 T cell receptor beta chains listed next were all sequenced from one sample in a study of cytomegalovirus exposure and HLA in healthy donors. The study ran its PCR with 60 Vbeta and 13 Jbeta primers. Method: immunoSEQ multiplex PCR; TCRdb's copy keeps in-frame clones and lacks some. In the table there are around 100,000 clones, roughly 79% of which are singletons. Sample: PBMCs. These TCRs come from a woman aged 70 to 79 in good health and CMV-seropositive.

This chain connects TRBV19 to TRBJ2-3, with D possibly TRBD1 on 5 matching bases. The V gene's germline CDR1 is LNHDA and CDR2 SQIVND (reference sequence). Trimming stripped 2 bases from V and 0 bases from J, with 12 bases between. This CDR3 contains 16 residues. CDR3 loop: CASSISGARSTDTQYF. CDR3 sequence (DNA): TGTGCCAGTAGTATAAGTGGGGCTCGTAGCACAGATACGCAGTATTTT. The full variable domain, rest sourced from reference TRBV19 and TRBJ2-3, is DGGITQSPKYLFRKEGQNVTLSCEQNLNHDAMYWYRQDPGQGLRLIYYSQIVNDFQKGDIAEGYSVSREKKESFPLTVTSAQKNPTAFYLCASSISGARSTDTQYFGPGTRLTVL.

The V call is TRBV28, the J call TRBJ2-1, with 9 bases lining up with TRBD2. V lost 6 bases, J lost 8 bases, and 14 bases stayed unmatched. The CDR3 runs 16 residues. Germline CDR1 is MDHEN and CDR2 is SYDVKM. The CDR3 nucleotides read TGTGCCAGCAGCTTCGAAGGTAGCGGGAGTTGGTATGAGCAGTTCTTC. This sequence encodes CASSFEGSGSWYEQFF.

This clone was seen only a few times. The V and J genes are TRBV30 and TRBJ2-2, with a tentative D call TRBD2 (5 bases). Trimming stripped 0 bases from V and 7 bases from J, with 18 bases between. The CDR3 has 16 amino acids. The germline V gene has CDR1 GTSNPN and CDR2 SVGIG (reference sequence). The CDR3 spells CAWSVLGLVSGGELFF. The CDR3 DNA is TGTGCCTGGAGTGTACTCGGACTTGTTTCGGGCGGGGAGCTGTTTTTT.

The chain uses TRBV29-1 and TRBJ1-1; D gene ambiguous. The germline gives CDR1 SQVTM, CDR2 ANQGSEA. CDR3 size: 13 residues. Trimming removed 5 bases at V and 1 base at J, with 11 bases between. As DNA, the CDR3 is TGCAGCGTTTGTTCGGGAAGGAACACTGAAGCTTTCTTT. Amino acid sequence: CSVCSGRNTEAFF.

This clone was picked up one time. CDR3 nucleotides: TGTGCCAGCTCACCAACGCGACTAGCAATTTCGGAGACCCAGTACTTC. Translated, it gives CASSPTRLAISETQYF. V and J are TRBV18 and TRBJ2-5, with TRBD2 matching 7 bases. J was trimmed by 5 bases and V by 2 bases; bases with no gene match: 11. The germline gives CDR1 KGHSH, CDR2 LQKENI. The CDR3 has 16 residues.

The rearrangement links TRBV2 to TRBJ2-5, with D perhaps TRBD2 (6 bases). Germline V CDR1 and CDR2: SNHLY, FYNNEI. The CDR3 is 15 amino acids. V lost 6 bases to trimming and J lost 5 bases, with 19 bases between them. The CDR3 coding sequence is TGTGCCAGCAGGTCCCTAGGAGGGAGAGGGGAGACCCAGTACTTC. Its translation: CASRSLGGRGETQYF.

The chain links TRBV6-5 to TRBJ1-5; D unresolved. CDR1 is MNHEY and CDR2 is SVGAGI in the germline V gene. V gave up 0 bases and J gave up 6 bases, with 12 bases separating them. This CDR3 contains 15 residues. CDR3 nucleotide sequence: TGTGCCAGCAGTTACTCTGGGCAGATCGGTCAGCCCCAGCATTTT. Its protein is CASSYSGQIGQPQHF.

The rearrangement links TRBV19 to TRBJ1-6; perhaps TRBD1 as D (5 bases). The germline CDR1 and CDR2 sequences are LNHDA and SQIVND (reference sequence). The CDR3 has 15 amino acids. The germline V and J ends were trimmed by 1 base and 7 bases, with 11 bases remaining between them. The CDR3 here is CASSIAGKGNSPLHF. The CDR3 DNA reads TGTGCCAGTAGTATAGCAGGGAAAGGAAATTCACCCCTCCACTTT.

J is TRBJ1-1 and V is TRBV6-5; D not certain. The germline CDR1 and CDR2 sequences are MNHEY and SVGAGI. The V end lost 2 bases, the J end lost 4 bases, and 8 bases lay between the germline ends. CDR3 length: 13 residues. The CDR3: CASSYREGTEAFF. DNA of the CDR3: TGTGCCAGCAGTTACAGGGAGGGCACTGAAGCTTTCTTT.

The V gene is TRBV19, the J gene TRBJ2-1; TRBD2 matches 10 bases. V was pared by 6 bases and J by 4 bases, with 6 bases of the junction left unmatched. Germline CDR1 is LNHDA and CDR2 is SQIVND (reference sequence). This CDR3 is built from 15 residues. The CDR3 DNA is TGTGCCAGTAGCCTCACTAGCGGGATTTACAATGAGCAGTTCTTC. This gives the protein CASSLTSGIYNEQFF. Together with reference TRBV19 and TRBJ2-1, the CDR3 gives the full variable domain: DGGITQSPKYLFRKEGQNVTLSCEQNLNHDAMYWYRQDPGQGLRLIYYSQIVNDFQKGDIAEGYSVSREKKESFPLTVTSAQKNPTAFYLCASSLTSGIYNEQFFGPGTRLTVL.

The chain links TRBV7-2 to TRBJ2-4, with 7 positions matching TRBD1. This CDR3 region has 16 residues. V gave up 3 bases and J gave up 5 bases; unmatched junction bases: 10. Germline CDR1 SGHTA, CDR2 FQGNSA. For the CDR3, the DNA is TGTGCCAGCAGCTTGGGACAGTCGAATTTTGAAAACATTCAGTACTTC. It codes for CASSLGQSNFENIQYF.

CDR3 DNA: TGTGCCAGCAGCCAAAGGAGCGGGAGGGACGAGCAGTACTTC. Its translation: CASSQRSGRDEQYF. The chain is built from TRBV7-2 and TRBJ2-5, with 10 bases lining up with TRBD2. The J call may be wrong; the DNA end is better matched by TRBJ2-7. Germline V gene lookup returns CDR1 SGHTA and CDR2 FQGNSA. CDR3 length equals 14 residues.

The chain has TRBV19 and TRBJ2-7, with TRBD2 identical over 7 bases. J was trimmed by 0 bases and V by 6 bases; bases with no gene match: 2. The germline gives CDR1 LNHDA, CDR2 SQIVND (reference sequence). This CDR3 spans 13 amino acids. CDR3 sequence: CASRASGSYEQYF. The CDR3 DNA sequence: TGTGCCAGTAGGGCTAGCGGCTCCTACGAGCAGTACTTC.

The chain couples TRBV7-3 to TRBJ2-3, with a tentative D call TRBD2 (5 bases). The CDR3 runs 14 residues. Trimming took 7 bases from V and 5 from J, leaving 16 bases between them. The germline V gene has CDR1 SGHTA and CDR2 FQGTGA. The CDR3 nucleotides read TGTGCCAGCAACAAGGCCGGGGTTCGAGATACGCAGTATTTT. Translation: CASNKAGVRDTQYF.

The chain links TRBV2 to TRBJ2-1; 11 nucleotides agree with TRBD2. The trim removed 2 bases at V and 15 bases at J, leaving 3 bases unmatched. Germline CDR1 is SNHLY and CDR2 is FYNNEI. The CDR3 totals 12 residues. CDR3 in amino acids: CASSEILAGGFF. The DNA of the CDR3 is TGTGCCAGCAGTGAAATCCTAGCGGGGGGGTTCTTC.

J is TRBJ2-3 and V is TRBV7-3; D uncertain. Germline V gene lookup returns CDR1 SGHTA and CDR2 FQGTGA. Trimming removed 8 bases at V and 0 bases at J, with 12 bases between. The CDR3 length is 14 residues. The CDR3 loop is CASRRQLSTDTQYF. The CDR3 DNA reads TGTGCCAGCCGGCGGCAGCTTAGCACAGATACGCAGTATTTT.

The J gene is TRBJ1-2, the V gene TRBV19; maybe TRBD1 (6 bases). The CDR3 is made up of 13 amino acids. CDR1 LNHDA and CDR2 SQIVND come from the germline V gene (reference sequence). The V end was cut by 4 bases, the J end by 10 bases, with 16 bases between. CDR3 sequence reads: CASSTRTAHYYTF. DNA for the CDR3: TGTGCCAGTAGTACAAGGACAGCTCACTACTACACCTTC. The full variable domain, completed using reference TRBV19 and TRBJ1-2, is DGGITQSPKYLFRKEGQNVTLSCEQNLNHDAMYWYRQDPGQGLRLIYYSQIVNDFQKGDIAEGYSVSREKKESFPLTVTSAQKNPTAFYLCASSTRTAHYYTFGSGTRLTVV.